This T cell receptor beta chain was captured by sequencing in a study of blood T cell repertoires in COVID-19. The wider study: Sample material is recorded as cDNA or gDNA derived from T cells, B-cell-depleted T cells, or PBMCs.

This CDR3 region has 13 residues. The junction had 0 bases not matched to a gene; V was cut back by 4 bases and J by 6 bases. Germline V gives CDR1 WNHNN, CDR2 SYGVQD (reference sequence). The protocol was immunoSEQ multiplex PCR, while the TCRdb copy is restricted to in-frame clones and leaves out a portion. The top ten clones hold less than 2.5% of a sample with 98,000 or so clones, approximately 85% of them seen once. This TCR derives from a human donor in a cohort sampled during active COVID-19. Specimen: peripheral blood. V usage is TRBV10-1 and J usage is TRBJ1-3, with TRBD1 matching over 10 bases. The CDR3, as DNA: TGCGCCAGCAGTGGACAGGGGGCAAACACCATATATTTT. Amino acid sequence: CASSGQGANTIYF.